The present T cell receptor (beta chain) was sequenced within a study of neurological immune-mediated disorders. For the study at large: Of the multiple sclerosis patients, around 34 in total, roughly 30 were relapsing-remitting and 3 were secondary progressive.

Unsorted libraries were generated from 2 million PBMCs held at -80 degrees C. The cDNA came from 5'RACE, which used 10-nucleotide random UMIs. Whenever a sequencing run was performed, it yielded over 170 million TCR-beta sequences from 15-18 subjects. Using its own MiXCR run on the 5' RACE reads, TCRdb lists one record per CDR3 protein. The profile shows about 62,000 distinct CDR3 sequences, approximately 3.7% of them singletons. Trimming cost V 5 bases and J 7 bases; bases outside gene matches: 8. Germline V CDR1 and CDR2: MNHEY, SVGAGI. CDR3 length equals 15 residues. The rearrangement uses TRBV6-5 and TRBJ2-1, with 10 bases that match TRBD2. This receptor was obtained from a woman between 50 and 59 years old with multiple sclerosis. The sample consisted of PBMCs. The CDR3 bases are TGTGCCAGCAGTCCCCTAGCGGGAGATACGAATGAGCAGTTCTTC. This sequence encodes CASSPLAGDTNEQFF.